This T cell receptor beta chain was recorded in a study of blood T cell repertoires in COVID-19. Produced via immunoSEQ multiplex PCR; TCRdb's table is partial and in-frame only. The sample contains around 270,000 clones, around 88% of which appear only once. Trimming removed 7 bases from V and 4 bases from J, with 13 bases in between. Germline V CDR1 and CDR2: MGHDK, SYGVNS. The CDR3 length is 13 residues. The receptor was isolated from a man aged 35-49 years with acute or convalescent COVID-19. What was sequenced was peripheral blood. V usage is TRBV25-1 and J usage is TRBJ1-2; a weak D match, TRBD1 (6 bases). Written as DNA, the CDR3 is TGTGCCAGCACCCAGGGGCTATTCTATGGCTACACCTTC. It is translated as CASTQGLFYGYTF.